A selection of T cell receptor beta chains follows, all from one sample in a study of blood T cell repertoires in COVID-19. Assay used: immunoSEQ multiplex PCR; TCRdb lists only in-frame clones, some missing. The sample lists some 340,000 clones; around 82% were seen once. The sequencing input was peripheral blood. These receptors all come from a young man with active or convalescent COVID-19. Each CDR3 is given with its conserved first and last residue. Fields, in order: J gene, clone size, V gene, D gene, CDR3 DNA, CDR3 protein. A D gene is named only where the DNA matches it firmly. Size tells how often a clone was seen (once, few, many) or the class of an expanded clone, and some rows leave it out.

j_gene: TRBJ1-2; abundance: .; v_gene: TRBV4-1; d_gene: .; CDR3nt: TGCGCCAGCAGCCAAGGAGGGAGCGCCCCACACTACACCTTC; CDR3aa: CASSQGGSAPHYTF
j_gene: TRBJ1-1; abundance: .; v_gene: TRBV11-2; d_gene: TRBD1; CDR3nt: TGTGCCAGCAGCTTAGTCTCGATGGGGCAGGGGGGTACTGAAGCTTTCTTT; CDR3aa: CASSLVSMGQGGTEAFF
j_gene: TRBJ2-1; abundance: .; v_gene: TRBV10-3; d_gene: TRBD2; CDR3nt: TGTGCCATCAGTCCTAGCGGGAGGTCTTACTCCTACAATGAGCAGTTCTTC; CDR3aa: CAISPSGRSYSYNEQFF
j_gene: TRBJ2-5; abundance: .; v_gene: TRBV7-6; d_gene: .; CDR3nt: TGTGCCAGCAGCTTAGGGCCGTTCCAAGAGACCCAGTACTTC; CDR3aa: CASSLGPFQETQYF
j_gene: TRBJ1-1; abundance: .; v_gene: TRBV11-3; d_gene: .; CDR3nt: TGTGCCAGCAGCCTTAAAGCGGGCCTTACGGATCCTGAAGCTTTCTTT; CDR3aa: CASSLKAGLTDPEAFF
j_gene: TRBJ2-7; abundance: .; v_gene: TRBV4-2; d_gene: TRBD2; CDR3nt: TGTGCCAGCAGCCATTTAGCGGGGGGCTCCTACGAGCAGTACTTC; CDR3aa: CASSHLAGGSYEQYF
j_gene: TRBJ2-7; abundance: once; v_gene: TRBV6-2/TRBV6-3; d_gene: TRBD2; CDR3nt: TGTGCCAGCAGTTACTCGATGGGACTAGCGCGATTCTACGAGCAGTACTTC; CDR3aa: CASSYSMGLARFYEQYF
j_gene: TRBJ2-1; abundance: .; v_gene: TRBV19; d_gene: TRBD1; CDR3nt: TGTGCCAGTAGTATCAACAGGGGGGTCTACAATGAGCAGTTCTTC; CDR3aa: CASSINRGVYNEQFF
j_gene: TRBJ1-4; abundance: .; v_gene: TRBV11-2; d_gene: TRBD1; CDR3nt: TGTGCCAGCACGACAGGGCGGAAACTGTTTTTT; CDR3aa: CASTTGRKLFF
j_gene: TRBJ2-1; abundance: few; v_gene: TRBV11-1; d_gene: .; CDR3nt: TGTGCCAGCAGCTCCACCCAGGGTAACTTATATAATGAGCAGTTCTTC; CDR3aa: CASSSTQGNLYNEQFF
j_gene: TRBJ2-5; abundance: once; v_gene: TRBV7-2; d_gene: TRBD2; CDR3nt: TGTGCCAGCAGCCTTCTAGCGGGGTTGGGTGAGACCCAGTACTTC; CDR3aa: CASSLLAGLGETQYF
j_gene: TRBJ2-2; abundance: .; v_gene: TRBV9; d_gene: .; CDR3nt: TGTGCCAGCGGGCAGGTGAACACCGGGGAGCTGTTTTTT; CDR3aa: CASGQVNTGELFF
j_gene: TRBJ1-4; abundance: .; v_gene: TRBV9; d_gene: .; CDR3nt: TGTGCCAGCAGCGTAGGGGAGGGAGAGGATGAAAAACTGTTTTTT; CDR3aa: CASSVGEGEDEKLFF
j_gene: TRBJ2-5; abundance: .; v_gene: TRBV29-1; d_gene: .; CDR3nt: TGCAGCGCCTCGGGGAGGCCGTGGGAGACCCAGTACTTC; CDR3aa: CSASGRPWETQYF
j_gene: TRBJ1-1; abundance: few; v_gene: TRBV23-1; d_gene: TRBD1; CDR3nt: TGCGCCAGCAGTCAAATCCGGAAAGACAGGGGGCTTTGGAACACTGAAGCTTTCTTT; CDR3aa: CASSQIRKDRGLWNTEAFF
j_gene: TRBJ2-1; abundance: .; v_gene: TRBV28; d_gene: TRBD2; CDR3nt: TGTGCCAGCACCTTTAGGACTAGCGGGAGGAATGAGCAGTTCTTC; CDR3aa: CASTFRTSGRNEQFF
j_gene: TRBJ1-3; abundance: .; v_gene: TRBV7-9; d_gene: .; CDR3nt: TGTGCCAGCAACGTGGGCCTAGGGGTCCCGGATTTT; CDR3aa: CASNVGLGVPDF
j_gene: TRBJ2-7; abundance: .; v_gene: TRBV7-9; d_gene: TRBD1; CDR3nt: TGTGCCAGCAGCCCCCGGGACAGGGGGACCTACGAGCAGTACTTC; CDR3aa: CASSPRDRGTYEQYF
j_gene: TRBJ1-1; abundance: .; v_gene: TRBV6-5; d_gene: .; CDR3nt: TGTGCCAGCAGTACTGGGACATCCAACACTGAAGCTTTCTTT; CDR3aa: CASSTGTSNTEAFF
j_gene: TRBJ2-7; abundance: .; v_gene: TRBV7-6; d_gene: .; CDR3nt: TGTGCCAGCAGCTTCGGCGGGGGCGCCGAGCAGTACTTC; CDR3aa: CASSFGGGAEQYF